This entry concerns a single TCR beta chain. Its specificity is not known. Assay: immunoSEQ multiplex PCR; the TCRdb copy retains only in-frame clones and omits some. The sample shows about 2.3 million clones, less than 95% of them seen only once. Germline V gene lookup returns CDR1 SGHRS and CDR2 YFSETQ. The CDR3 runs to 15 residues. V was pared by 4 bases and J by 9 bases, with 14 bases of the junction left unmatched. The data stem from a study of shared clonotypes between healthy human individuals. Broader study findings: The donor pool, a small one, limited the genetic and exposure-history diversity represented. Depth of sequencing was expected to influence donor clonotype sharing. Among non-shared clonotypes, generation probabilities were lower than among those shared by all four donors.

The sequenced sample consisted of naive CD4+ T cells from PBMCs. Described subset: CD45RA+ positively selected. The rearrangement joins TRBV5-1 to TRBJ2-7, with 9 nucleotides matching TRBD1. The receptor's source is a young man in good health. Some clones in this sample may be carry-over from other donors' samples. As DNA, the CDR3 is TGCGCCAGCAGCCCTGGCCCGGGACAGGGAACCGGGCAGTACTTC. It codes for CASSPGPGQGTGQYF.